These 32 T cell receptor beta chains were all obtained from the same sample, sequenced in a study of blood T cell repertoires in COVID-19. TCRdb keeps only in-frame clones here, not all; method: immunoSEQ multiplex PCR. The table records 200,000 to 300,000 clones, about 83% of them present only once. Sequencing was carried out using peripheral blood. These receptors all come from a human donor in a cohort sampled during active COVID-19.

The chain joins TRBV14 to TRBJ2-4; 7 positions match TRBD2. The J segment lost 2 bases and the V segment lost 4 bases, leaving 11 bases of the junction unmatched. Germline CDR1 and CDR2: SGHDN and FVKESK. CDR3 length equals 17 residues. The DNA of the CDR3 is TGTGCCAGCAGCCCGAGTGGGCTAGCGGACTCCAAAAACATTCAGTACTTC. Translated, it gives CASSPSGLADSKNIQYF.

This clone was observed a few times. The J gene is TRBJ1-5, the V gene TRBV2; D remains ambiguous. Trimming stripped 5 bases from V and 5 bases from J, with 10 bases between. Per germline, CDR1 SNHLY and CDR2 FYNNEI. This CDR3 contains 13 residues. The CDR3 bases are TGTGCCAGCAGTCGGAGTTCCTATCAGCCCCAGCATTTT. Translating it yields CASSRSSYQPQHF.

This clone was counted many times. The chain combines TRBV4-1 with TRBJ1-2; perhaps TRBD1 as D (6 bases). Trimming shortened V by 6 bases and J by 5 bases, and 10 bases separated the two germline ends. CDR3 length: 12 amino acids. CDR1 is MGHRA and CDR2 is YSYEKL in the germline V gene. Here the CDR3 DNA reads TGCGCCAGCAGTCGCGGACAGTATGGCTACACCTTC. Protein product: CASSRGQYGYTF.

This chain connects TRBV10-2 to TRBJ1-1; 7 bases align to TRBD1. Unmatched junction bases numbered 5, after V lost 6 bases and J lost 4 bases. This CDR3 contains 13 residues. Per germline, CDR1 WSHSY and CDR2 SAAADI. The CDR3 reads CASRGTVGTEAFF. DNA for the CDR3: TGCGCCAGCAGGGGGACAGTAGGCACTGAAGCTTTCTTT.

The rearrangement joins TRBV4-1 to TRBJ2-1; TRBD2 aligns across 10 bases. Trimming at V came to 0 bases and at J to 7 bases, leaving 6 bases not matched to a gene. Germline V gene data show CDR1 as MGHRA and CDR2 as YSYEKL. The CDR3 is made up of 16 amino acids. The CDR3 DNA reads TGCGCCAGCAGCCAAGAGAGCGGGGGGGCCTGGAATGAGCAGTTCTTC. Its protein product is CASSQESGGAWNEQFF.

The rearrangement joins TRBV7-8 to TRBJ1-6; weak D call: TRBD1 (5 bases). CDR3 size: 13 residues. V lost 6 bases, J lost 9 bases, and 12 bases lay in between. Germline V lookup: CDR1 SGHVS, CDR2 FQNEAQ. CDR3 DNA sequence: TGTGCCAGCAGGCGGGGGGACGGTTCACCCCTCCACTTT. Encoded protein: CASRRGDGSPLHF.

CDR3 bases: TGTGCCAGCAGTTACCTCCGGGGAAGTAAGCAGCAGTACTTC. Its translation: CASSYLRGSKQQYF. The chain couples TRBV6-5 to TRBJ2-7; D perhaps matches TRBD2 (5 bases). V lost 2 bases and J lost 8, with 16 bases in between. The CDR3 is made up of 14 amino acids. Germline CDR1 reads MNHEY; CDR2 reads SVGAGI.

This clone was seen only a few times. The chain has TRBV4-2 and TRBJ1-4, with no clear D. V lost 0 bases and J 8 bases, leaving 13 bases between the germline ends. Per the germline V gene, CDR1 is LGHNA and CDR2 is YNFKEQ. The length of the CDR3 is 15 residues. CDR3 coding DNA: TGTGCCAGCAGCCAAGAGACGGGGAGGGTCGAAAAACTGTTTTTT. Residues: CASSQETGRVEKLFF.

V usage is TRBV2 and J usage is TRBJ2-1; TRBD2 matches at 9 bases. Germline loops: CDR1 SNHLY, CDR2 FYNNEI. There are 15 residues in the CDR3. With 4 bases clipped from V and 9 bases from J, the junction kept 10 bases outside the gene matches. The CDR3 DNA sequence: TGTGCCAGCAGTGTAGCGGGGGACAACTATTCTGAGCAGTTCTTC. The encoded protein is CASSVAGDNYSEQFF.

The chain couples TRBV24-1 to TRBJ2-1; tentative D call: TRBD1 (6 bases). V was shortened by 7 bases and J by 4 bases, with 13 bases between the two germline ends. The CDR3 is 14 amino acids. CDR1 is KGHDR, CDR2 SFDVKD, per germline. The CDR3 bases are TGTGCCACCAGGAGGGGGTTAGATTACAATGAGCAGTTCTTC. Its protein product is CATRRGLDYNEQFF.

As for this clone: Other DNA sequences in this specimen translate into the identical CDR3. CDR3 sequence reads: CASSPPRGTGNEKLFF. The CDR3 region has the DNA TGTGCCAGCAGCCCCCCGAGGGGGACAGGCAATGAAAAACTGTTTTTT. The chain combines TRBV3-1 (or the pseudogene TRBV3-2) with TRBJ1-4; 8 bases are a match to TRBD1. The trim removed 4 bases at V and 5 bases at J, leaving 9 bases unmatched. The germline V gene has CDR1 LGHDT and CDR2 YNNKEL (reference sequence). This CDR3 contains 16 residues.

This sequence joins TRBV7-9 and TRBJ2-1; tentative D call: TRBD2 (5 bases). Per germline, CDR1 SEHNR and CDR2 FQNEAQ (reference sequence). Trimming left V 2 bases short and J 9 bases short, with 14 bases between. There are 14 residues in the CDR3. CDR3 sequence: CASSLQAVWAEQFF. The CDR3 coding sequence is TGTGCCAGCAGCTTACAAGCGGTGTGGGCTGAGCAGTTCTTC.

Regarding this clone: Mismatch with germline at one junction end may stem from a read error. The J gene is TRBJ2-2, the V gene TRBV7-7; D possibly corresponds to TRBD2 (6 bases). The CDR3 is made up of 16 amino acids. Germline V gives CDR1 SSHAT, CDR2 FNYEAQ (reference sequence). The CDR3 bases are TGTGCTAGCAGCGCGACTAGATTACAGACGTCCGGGGAGCTGTTTTTT. It encodes CASSATRLQTSGELFF.

The chain uses TRBV5-1 and TRBJ2-7; D possibly corresponds to TRBD2 (6 bases). V was pared by 0 bases and J by 6 bases, with 16 bases between. Germline-derived CDR1 and CDR2 are SGHRS and YFSETQ. This CDR3 is built from 15 residues. CDR3 protein: CASSLGASGGLEQYF. The DNA of the CDR3 is TGCGCCAGCAGCTTGGGGGCCAGCGGAGGGCTCGAGCAGTACTTC.

The V gene is TRBV5-1, the J gene TRBJ2-5; D gene uncertain. Trimming removed 4 bases from V and 2 bases from J, with 15 bases in between. Per germline, CDR1 SGHRS and CDR2 YFSETQ. There are 15 residues in the CDR3. CDR3 region: CASSAGTTEQETQYF. The CDR3 nucleotides are TGCGCCAGCAGCGCAGGTACAACCGAGCAAGAGACCCAGTACTTC.

The genes are TRBV3-1 (or the pseudogene TRBV3-2) and TRBJ2-2; TRBD1 is a possible D gene (7 bases). This CDR3 contains 16 residues. The germline gives CDR1 LGHDT, CDR2 YNNKEL (reference sequence). V lost 1 base and J 2 bases, leaving 11 bases between the germline ends. CDR3 sequence: CASSQGLGGNTGELFF. Written as DNA, the CDR3 is TGTGCCAGCAGCCAAGGACTAGGGGGCAACACCGGGGAGCTGTTTTTT.

The chain uses TRBV7-6 and TRBJ2-2, with 7 bases matching TRBD2. CDR1 SGHVS and CDR2 FNYEAQ come from the germline V gene. The CDR3 totals 15 residues. J lost 4 bases, V lost 5 bases, and 7 bases had no gene match. The CDR3 here is CASSLGGRGTGELFF. The CDR3 DNA follows: TGTGCCAGCAGCCTAGGAGGGAGGGGCACCGGGGAGCTGTTTTTT.

This clone has only one observation. The chain links TRBV2 to TRBJ1-5; a weak D match, TRBD1 (5 bases). The CDR3 loop spans 15 amino acids. The germline CDR1 and CDR2 sequences are SNHLY and FYNNEI. Trimming pared 4 bases from V and 2 bases from J, leaving 12 bases between. The CDR3 here is CASSGGNLGNQPQHF. Written as DNA, the CDR3 is TGTGCCAGCAGTGGGGGCAATCTAGGCAATCAGCCCCAGCATTTT. The variable domain in full, with the rest retrieved from reference TRBV2 and TRBJ1-5, is EPEVTQTPSHQVTQMGQEVILRCVPISNHLYFYWYRQILGQKVEFLVSFYNNEISEKSEIFDDQFSVERPDGSNFTLKIRSTKLEDSAMYFCASSGGNLGNQPQHFGDGTRLSIL.

Only one count was recorded for this clone. The gene calls are TRBV4-1 and TRBJ1-2; D is perhaps TRBD1 (5 bases). Germline values: CDR1 MGHRA, CDR2 YSYEKL. The CDR3 runs to 17 residues. Trimming stripped 2 bases from V and 2 bases from J, with 18 bases between. The DNA of the CDR3 is TGCGCCAGCAGCCAATTAGGGGCAGGGTTTGCGAACTATGGCTACACCTTC. It translates to CASSQLGAGFANYGYTF.

The CDR3 loop reads CASSVANDRYSYEQYF. DNA of the CDR3: TGTGCCAGTAGTGTCGCCAATGACAGATACTCCTACGAGCAGTACTTC. This chain joins TRBV19 and TRBJ2-7; D is perhaps TRBD1 (5 bases). This CDR3 has 16 residues. The ends were cut back, 5 bases at V and 0 bases at J, with 17 bases in the middle. Per the germline V gene, CDR1 is LNHDA and CDR2 is SQIVND (reference sequence).

The rearrangement links TRBV19 to TRBJ1-5; TRBD1 aligns across 7 bases. The CDR3 is 17 amino acids. With 4 bases clipped from V and 10 bases from J, the junction kept 19 bases outside the gene matches. Germline V gives CDR1 LNHDA, CDR2 SQIVND (reference sequence). The CDR3 region is CASSTTRQGTSGSPQHF. DNA for the CDR3: TGTGCCAGTAGTACTACCCGACAGGGCACTTCGGGTTCACCCCAGCATTTT. Supplemented by reference TRBV19 and TRBJ1-5, the full variable domain reads DGGITQSPKYLFRKEGQNVTLSCEQNLNHDAMYWYRQDPGQGLRLIYYSQIVNDFQKGDIAEGYSVSREKKESFPLTVTSAQKNPTAFYLCASSTTRQGTSGSPQHFGDGTRLSIL.

V usage is TRBV24-1 and J usage is TRBJ2-1, with 12 bases fitting TRBD2. The CDR3 extends over 14 amino acids. Losses at the gene ends were 9 bases for V and 9 bases for J; bases not matched to a gene: 8. CDR1 KGHDR and CDR2 SFDVKD come from the germline V gene. CDR3 region: CATASGGESGEQFF. As DNA, the CDR3 is TGTGCCACCGCTAGCGGGGGGGAATCGGGTGAGCAGTTCTTC.

The chain employs TRBV28 and TRBJ1-5; D gene ambiguous. This CDR3 contains 12 residues. Germline CDR1 MDHEN, CDR2 SYDVKM. V lost 10 bases and J lost 3, with 10 bases in between. The CDR3 here is CATRSYNQPQHF. CDR3 in DNA: TGTGCCACCCGGTCGTACAATCAGCCCCAGCATTTT.

This rearrangement joins TRBV7-8 to TRBJ2-7; D unclear. Trimming left V 2 bases short and J 4 bases short, with 6 bases between. The germline CDR1 and CDR2 sequences are SGHVS and FQNEAQ. The CDR3 runs 12 residues. The CDR3 DNA follows: TGTGCCAGCAGCTTACCGCTATACGAGCAGTACTTC. Amino acid sequence: CASSLPLYEQYF. Together with reference TRBV7-8 and TRBJ2-7, the CDR3 gives the full variable domain: GAGVSQSPRYKVAKRGQDVALRCDPISGHVSLFWYQQALGQGPEFLTYFQNEAQLDKSGLPSDRFFAERPEGSVSTLKIQRTQQEDSAVYLCASSLPLYEQYFGPGTRLTVT.

This rearrangement joins TRBV11-3 to TRBJ2-5, with unresolved D. V was pared by 1 base and J by 2 bases, with 5 bases between. Germline V gene lookup returns CDR1 SGHNT and CDR2 YENEEA. The CDR3 contains 13 residues. CDR3 residues: CASSLGTQETQYF. CDR3 coding DNA: TGTGCCAGCAGCTTAGGCACACAAGAGACCCAGTACTTC.

Written as DNA, the CDR3 is TGTGCCAGCAGCGTAGCTTTCGAGCAGTACTTC. It specifies CASSVAFEQYF. The chain carries TRBV13 and TRBJ2-7; D is unresolved. The germline CDR1 and CDR2 sequences are PRHDT and FYEKMQ (reference sequence). V shed 5 bases and J shed 6 bases, with 8 bases lying between them. The CDR3 consists of 11 residues.

This clone has just one count. The rearrangement joins TRBV28 to TRBJ2-1; tentatively, D is TRBD2 (6 bases). Germline V CDR1 and CDR2: MDHEN, SYDVKM. The V end lost 3 bases, the J end lost 3 bases, and 12 bases lay between the germline ends. The CDR3 runs to 15 residues. CDR3 DNA: TGTGCCAGCAGTTTCCCAACCGGGAGCTACAATGAGCAGTTCTTC. Translating gives CASSFPTGSYNEQFF.

CDR3 residues: CATRYGYNSPLHF. The CDR3 bases are TGTGCCACTCGTTACGGGTATAATTCACCCCTCCACTTT. The V gene is TRBV28, the J gene TRBJ1-6; no clear D gene. The CDR3 loop spans 13 amino acids. From germline, CDR1 is MDHEN and CDR2 SYDVKM. Trimming pared 10 bases from V and 4 bases from J, leaving 11 bases between.

The table lists this clone with many counts. This chain uses TRBV19 with TRBJ1-1; TRBD1 matches 9 bases. Unmatched junction bases numbered 11, after V lost 4 bases and J lost 5 bases. The germline gives CDR1 LNHDA, CDR2 SQIVND (reference sequence). CDR3 length: 16 amino acids. The CDR3 nucleotides are TGTGCCAGTAGTACTAAGCGGACAGGGGATTTGACTGAAGCTTTCTTT. It translates to CASSTKRTGDLTEAFF.

CDR3 amino acids: CASSEGQGSSYEQYF. The CDR3 DNA is TGTGCCAGCAGCGAAGGACAGGGATCTTCCTACGAGCAGTACTTC. This rearrangement joins TRBV11-3 to TRBJ2-7; TRBD1 matches at 8 bases. The CDR3 loop spans 15 amino acids. CDR1 and CDR2 (germline): SGHNT, YENEEA. The V and J ends lost 5 bases and 1 base, in that order; junction bases with no gene match: 7.

The chain recombines TRBV5-1 with TRBJ2-1; 12 nucleotides agree with TRBD2. Germline CDR1 is SGHRS and CDR2 is YFSETQ. The CDR3 consists of 19 residues. The V segment lost 1 base and the J segment 9 bases; nucleotides outside the gene matches: 17. The CDR3 region is CASSLLPSGRDRGRSEQFF. Here the CDR3 DNA reads TGCGCCAGCAGCTTGCTTCCTAGCGGGAGGGATCGTGGGCGGTCTGAGCAGTTCTTC.

This clone was seen a handful of times. The chain is built from TRBV5-1 and TRBJ2-7; 10 bases align to TRBD2. The CDR3 runs to 16 residues. CDR1 is SGHRS and CDR2 is YFSETQ in the germline V gene. V lost 3 bases and J lost 3; bases outside the gene matches: 9. This CDR3 is CASSSGARTSGYEQYF. The DNA of the CDR3 is TGCGCCAGCAGCTCGGGGGCCCGGACTAGCGGCTACGAGCAGTACTTC.